These 23 T cell receptor beta chains share one sample of origin, sequenced in a study of Ad26.COV2.S vaccination and SARS-CoV-2 variants. Treatment described: about 20 received Ad26.COV2.S at low or high dose, single or two shots; about five received placebo; per-sample allocation not given. Samples were taken on day 63 after the first vaccine or placebo injection. Libraries were prepared by immunoSEQ multiplex PCR; TCRdb keeps only in-frame clonotypes and omits some of them. Among about 680,000 clones, about 89% were seen once, and the ten largest hold over 1.3%. The source material was peripheral blood, sampled in a trial of Ad26.COV2.S vaccine versus placebo. These receptor sequences come from a person aged 18-60 years who received the Ad26.COV2.S COVID-19 vaccine or a placebo.

This rearrangement joins TRBV3-1 (or the pseudogene TRBV3-2) to TRBJ1-1; maybe TRBD1 (5 bases). Trimming took 3 bases from V and 1 from J, leaving 12 bases between them. Germline CDR1 LGHDT, CDR2 YNNKEL (reference sequence). The CDR3 is made up of 15 amino acids. The CDR3 DNA reads as TGTGCCAGCAGCCAGTTCGAGACAGCGAACACTGAAGCTTTCTTT. Its protein product is CASSQFETANTEAFF.

The V call is TRBV7-3, the J call TRBJ2-1, with D possibly being TRBD1 or TRBD2 (6 bases each). Between the trimmed V and J ends, which lost 5 bases and 6 bases, there was a span of 14 bases. The CDR3 consists of 14 residues. The germline gives CDR1 SGHTA, CDR2 FQGTGA. The CDR3 loop is CASSGGPGVNEQFF. CDR3 nucleotides: TGTGCCAGCAGCGGGGGGCCCGGCGTCAATGAGCAGTTCTTC.

The rearrangement links TRBV4-3 to TRBJ1-1, with 7 bases fitting TRBD1. The CDR3 has 13 amino acids. V shed 4 bases, J shed 10 bases, and the junction held 9 bases outside the gene matches. Germline-derived CDR1 and CDR2 are LGHNA and YSLEER. The CDR3 coding sequence is TGCGCCAGCAGCCCCGGACAGGAGGGTCTAGCTTTCTTT. This sequence encodes CASSPGQEGLAFF.

This rearrangement joins TRBV5-1 to TRBJ2-7; 8 bases map to TRBD2. The CDR3 loop spans 13 amino acids. Germline V gene sequence: CDR1 SGHRS, CDR2 YFSETQ. The V and J ends lost 7 bases and 5 bases, in that order; junction bases with no gene match: 8. The CDR3 reads CASGRAGENEQYF. CDR3 nucleotides: TGCGCCAGCGGCCGAGCGGGAGAGAACGAGCAGTACTTC.

The genes are TRBV7-2 and TRBJ1-4; 7 nucleotides align to TRBD1. Germline V gives CDR1 SGHTA, CDR2 FQGNSA. V lost 5 bases to trimming and J lost 4 bases; unmatched junction nucleotides: 7. This CDR3 contains 15 residues. Written as DNA, the CDR3 is TGTGCCAGCAGCCCCGGACAGGTCATTAATGAAAAACTGTTTTTT. This gives the protein CASSPGQVINEKLFF.

The genes are TRBV10-2 and TRBJ1-5; D is undetermined. This CDR3 spans 13 amino acids. Germline lookup yields CDR1 WSHSY and CDR2 SAAADI. Trimming shortened V by 2 bases and J by 6 bases, and 8 bases separated the two germline ends. CDR3 region: CASSERTGQPQHF. CDR3 nucleotides: TGCGCCAGCAGTGAGAGGACGGGTCAGCCCCAGCATTTT.

The chain is built from TRBV7-9 and TRBJ1-1, with a tentative D call TRBD1 (5 bases). V lost 5 bases, J lost 11 bases, and 18 bases lay in between. Per the germline V gene, CDR1 is SEHNR and CDR2 is FQNEAQ (reference sequence). This CDR3 has 13 residues. The CDR3 loop is CASSLGEVGAAFF. The CDR3, as DNA: TGTGCCAGCAGCCTAGGGGAGGTAGGGGCGGCTTTCTTT.

The chain carries TRBV7-2 and TRBJ2-1; D is undetermined. V lost 2 bases and J 0 bases, leaving 11 bases between the germline ends. Germline V gene data show CDR1 as SGHTA and CDR2 as FQGNSA. This CDR3 is built from 16 residues. The CDR3 DNA reads as TGTGCCAGCAGCTTACGTCCGGAGAGCTCCTACAATGAGCAGTTCTTC. Protein sequence: CASSLRPESSYNEQFF.

The chain has TRBV4-2 and TRBJ1-4; D may be TRBD1 (6 bases). This CDR3 is 14 amino acids long. Germline V CDR1 and CDR2: LGHNA, YNFKEQ. Trimming pared 3 bases from V and 6 bases from J, leaving 11 bases between. The CDR3 nucleotides read TGTGCCAGCAGCCAGGTGGAGGGGGATGAAAAACTGTTTTTT. It yields the protein CASSQVEGDEKLFF.

The genes are TRBV23-1 and TRBJ1-1; D uncertain. TRBV23-1 falls under the ORF class, with uncertain function. The CDR3 extends over 14 amino acids. V was clipped by 8 bases and J by 6 bases, with 19 bases between them. CDR3 DNA sequence: TGCGCCAGCGGAACGACGAGGACGACCCCTGAAGCTTTCTTT. Translated: CASGTTRTTPEAFF.

V usage is TRBV27 and J usage is TRBJ2-2; D unclear. The germline gives CDR1 MNHEY, CDR2 SMNVEV (reference sequence). CDR3 length: 13 amino acids. V was pared by 4 bases and J by 3 bases, with 6 bases between. CDR3 region: CASSSSYTGELFF. Here the CDR3 DNA reads TGTGCCAGCAGTTCGTCCTACACCGGGGAGCTGTTTTTT.

Only one count was recorded for this clone. The CDR3 is CASSRGALAGLYNEQFF. CDR3 in DNA: TGTGCCAGCAGCCGGGGGGCACTAGCGGGACTCTACAATGAGCAGTTCTTC. This chain uses TRBV3-1 (or the pseudogene TRBV3-2) with TRBJ2-1, with TRBD2 matching 10 bases. The CDR3 spans 17 residues. Germline V gives CDR1 LGHDT, CDR2 YNNKEL (reference sequence). V dropped 4 bases and J dropped 3; count of bases not matched to a gene: 9.

V is TRBV30 and J is TRBJ2-2; TRBD1 or TRBD2 may be the D gene (5 bases each). Germline CDR1 GTSNPN, CDR2 SVGIG (reference sequence). V lost 2 bases to trimming and J lost 7 bases, with 17 bases between them. The CDR3 runs to 15 residues. The CDR3 DNA follows: TGTGCCTGGAGTTCGAGGGGTGCCCCGGGCGGGGAGCTGTTTTTT. This codes for CAWSSRGAPGGELFF.

The chain carries TRBV5-8 and TRBJ2-2; tentatively, D is TRBD2 (6 bases). Germline-derived CDR1 and CDR2 are SGHTS and YDEGEE. Trimming pared 4 bases from V and 7 bases from J, leaving 11 bases between. CDR3 size: 13 residues. CDR3 in amino acids: CASSLVEGGELFF. In nucleotides, the CDR3 is TGTGCCAGCAGCCTGGTGGAGGGCGGGGAGCTGTTTTTT.

The chain employs TRBV7-8 and TRBJ2-7; D is perhaps TRBD2 (5 bases). The V end was cut by 0 bases, the J end by 2 bases, with 8 bases between. The CDR3 is 14 residues long. Germline assignment: CDR1 SGHVS and CDR2 FQNEAQ. This CDR3 is CASSLAELAYEQYF. The CDR3 nucleotides read TGTGCCAGCAGCTTAGCGGAACTAGCCTACGAGCAGTACTTC. Full variable domain (remainder filled in from reference TRBV7-8 and TRBJ2-7): GAGVSQSPRYKVAKRGQDVALRCDPISGHVSLFWYQQALGQGPEFLTYFQNEAQLDKSGLPSDRFFAERPEGSVSTLKIQRTQQEDSAVYLCASSLAELAYEQYFGPGTRLTVT.

This rearrangement joins TRBV27 to TRBJ2-2; D ambiguous. The CDR3 covers 12 residues. Trimming removed 1 base from V and 8 bases from J, with 5 bases in between. The germline V gene encodes CDR1 MNHEY and CDR2 SMNVEV (reference sequence). The CDR3 DNA reads as TGTGCCAGCAGTTTATTGGCGGGGGAGCTGTTTTTT. This sequence encodes CASSLLAGELFF.

The chain recombines TRBV9 with TRBJ2-2, with 11 bases that match TRBD2. Germline V lookup: CDR1 SGDLS, CDR2 YYNGEE. This CDR3 has 15 residues. With V trimmed by 1 base and J by 6 bases, 2 bases remained unmatched. The DNA for the CDR3 is TGTGCCAGCAGCGTAACTAGCGGGAGTTCCGGGGAGCTGTTTTTT. Translation: CASSVTSGSSGELFF.

This clone was detected once. The rearrangement links TRBV12-3 or TRBV12-4 to TRBJ1-2; D gene uncertain. This CDR3 spans 12 amino acids. The V end was cut by 5 bases, the J end by 8 bases, with 12 bases between. DNA of the CDR3: TGTGCCAGCAGTCCAGCTTTTGGGGGCTACACCTTC. Encoded protein: CASSPAFGGYTF.

The chain recombines TRBV10-1 with TRBJ2-1, with D possibly TRBD2 on 6 matching bases. This CDR3 region has 14 residues. Trimming took 5 bases from V and 8 from J, leaving 16 bases between them. Germline CDR1 reads WNHNN; CDR2 reads SYGVQD (reference sequence). In nucleotides, the CDR3 is TGCGCCAGCAGTACCGGGACTGGGTTTGATGAGCAGTTCTTC. The encoded protein is CASSTGTGFDEQFF.

This chain joins TRBV7-3 and TRBJ2-5; D tentatively reads TRBD1 or TRBD2 (5 bases each). Germline V gives CDR1 SGHTA, CDR2 FQGTGA. V was cut by 0 bases and J by 1 base, with 9 bases left in between. The CDR3 covers 15 residues. This CDR3 reads CASSLTSGLQETQYF. The CDR3, as DNA: TGTGCCAGCAGCTTAACGTCGGGGCTCCAAGAGACCCAGTACTTC.

This chain uses TRBV19 with TRBJ1-1; 7 bases map to TRBD1. This CDR3 is 16 amino acids long. V gave up 5 bases and J gave up 11 bases; unmatched junction bases: 20. Looked up from germline, CDR1 is LNHDA and CDR2 is SQIVND (reference sequence). The CDR3 bases are TGTGCCAGTAGTTTACCAAGACAGGGAAGTGGGCACCGCGCTTTCTTT. Amino acids: CASSLPRQGSGHRAFF.

Here the CDR3 DNA reads TGCGCCAGCAGGATACGACAGGAAATGAACACTGAAGCTTTCTTT. Protein sequence: CASRIRQEMNTEAFF. The V and J genes are TRBV5-1 and TRBJ1-1; perhaps TRBD1 as D (6 bases). The V gene lost 5 bases and the J gene lost 0 bases, with 14 bases spanning the gap. The germline CDR1 and CDR2 sequences are SGHRS and YFSETQ. This CDR3 contains 15 residues.

Concerning this clone: One end of the junction is discordant with germline, which a read error may explain. The chain employs TRBV6-1 and TRBJ2-4; no firm D call. The CDR3 spans 14 residues. Germline loops: CDR1 MNHNS, CDR2 SASEGT. As DNA, the CDR3 is TGTGCCAGCAGGGAAGAGTTAGCCAAAAACATTCAGTACTTC. Protein sequence: CASREELAKNIQYF.